This passage covers 20 T cell receptor beta chains from one sample sequenced in a study of radiation and T cells in renal cell carcinoma. As to time point: blood 4 weeks post-SBRT, at nephrectomy. This sample's treatment: 15 Gy SBRT to primary tumor, nephrectomy 4 weeks later. Profiled with immunoSEQ multiplex PCR; TCRdb holds only in-frame clones, not every one. Found here are some 150,000 clones, 86% of them singletons; the top ten hold less than 20%. The specimen comprised blood, sampled from a patient whose treatment included radiotherapy and nephrectomy. The source is a woman between 45 and 60 years old with renal cell carcinoma.

The chain joins TRBV20-1 to TRBJ2-7; D may match TRBD1 or TRBD2 (5 bases each). This CDR3 has 10 residues. V gave up 6 bases and J gave up 7 bases, with 10 bases separating them. Germline lookup yields CDR1 DFQATT and CDR2 SNEGSKA (reference sequence). For the CDR3, the DNA is TGCAGTGCCGCGTGGGGGGAGCAGTACTTC. This sequence encodes CSAAWGEQYF.

Regarding this clone: A junction end diverges from the germline sequence, so it may reflect a read error. The chain recombines TRBV19 with TRBJ2-6; D might be TRBD2 (6 bases). The germline V gene has CDR1 LNHDA and CDR2 SQIVND (reference sequence). The CDR3 covers 17 residues. This CDR3 reads CASSFPGTLSGANVLTF. CDR3 nucleotide sequence: TGTGCTAGTAGTTTCCCCGGGACTTTGTCGGGGGCCAACGTCCTGACTTTC.

This clone has only a few counts. The chain joins TRBV10-3 to TRBJ1-5; D not resolved. CDR1 is ENHRY, CDR2 SYGVKD, per germline. The CDR3 sequence is 14 residues long. The V end lost 3 bases, the J end lost 6 bases, and 12 bases lay between the germline ends. In DNA form, the CDR3 reads TGTGCCATCAGTGAACGGGCCCTTCTTCAGCCCCAGCATTTT. Translating gives CAISERALLQPQHF.

J is TRBJ2-5 and V is TRBV5-4; a weak D match, TRBD2 (6 bases). Germline V CDR1 and CDR2: SGHNT, YYREEE (reference sequence). The CDR3 totals 15 residues. Trimming stripped 4 bases from V and 3 bases from J, with 16 bases between. CDR3 DNA sequence: TGTGCCAGCAGCCCAGGGTGGGACTCTAAAGAGACCCAGTACTTC. Protein: CASSPGWDSKETQYF. Combining the CDR3 with reference TRBV5-4 and TRBJ2-5 gives the whole variable domain ETGVTQSPTHLIKTRGQQVTLRCSSQSGHNTVSWYQQALGQGPQFIFQYYREEENGRGNFPPRFSGLQFPNYSSELNVNALELDDSALYLCASSPGWDSKETQYFGPGTRLLVL.

This clone was counted a single time. This rearrangement joins TRBV6-1 to TRBJ1-2; D not resolved. The V end lost 6 bases, the J end lost 0 bases, and 8 bases lay between the germline ends. Germline loops: CDR1 MNHNS, CDR2 SASEGT. This CDR3 is built from 13 residues. CDR3 DNA sequence: TGTGCCAGCAGGACCGCGACTAACTATGGCTACACCTTC. As protein: CASRTATNYGYTF.

The V gene is TRBV9, the J gene TRBJ2-3; 7 nucleotides align to TRBD1. This CDR3 comprises 14 residues. Germline V gene sequence: CDR1 SGDLS, CDR2 YYNGEE. Unmatched junction bases numbered 7, after V lost 3 bases and J lost 6 bases. The chain's CDR3 is CASSEPTGRDTQYF. CDR3 DNA sequence: TGTGCCAGCAGCGAGCCGACAGGGCGGGATACGCAGTATTTT.

The V call is TRBV28, the J call TRBJ1-4; 7 nucleotides agree with TRBD1. Germline CDR1 reads MDHEN; CDR2 reads SYDVKM. V dropped 6 bases and J dropped 8; count of bases not matched to a gene: 18. The CDR3 sequence is 17 residues long. CDR3 nucleotides: TGTGCCAGCAGGCCAACGGAGGGGTACAGGGGCGGAGAAAAACTGTTTTTT. The encoded protein is CASRPTEGYRGGEKLFF.

This rearrangement joins TRBV7-2 to TRBJ1-4; D possibly corresponds to TRBD1 (6 bases). This CDR3 has 15 residues. Trimming shortened V by 5 bases and J by 6 bases, and 16 bases separated the two germline ends. The germline V gene encodes CDR1 SGHTA and CDR2 FQGNSA. The CDR3 DNA follows: TGTGCCAGCAGCCCCCGGGAGGGGGGAGATGAAAAACTGTTTTTT. This gives the protein CASSPREGGDEKLFF.

This clone was detected once. The V gene is TRBV28, the J gene TRBJ2-2; possible D gene TRBD1, 6 bases. The CDR3 loop spans 15 amino acids. V lost 6 bases and J 3 bases, leaving 14 bases between the germline ends. The germline gives CDR1 MDHEN, CDR2 SYDVKM. The CDR3 here is CASRWDIRDTGELFF. In DNA form, the CDR3 reads TGTGCCAGCAGATGGGACATTCGGGACACCGGGGAGCTGTTTTTT.

The chain joins TRBV2 to TRBJ1-5; D is perhaps TRBD1 (5 bases). The V end was cut by 3 bases, the J end by 7 bases, with 13 bases between. This CDR3 region has 14 residues. CDR1 SNHLY and CDR2 FYNNEI come from the germline V gene. The CDR3 loop reads CASSDVGGRQPQHF. CDR3 nucleotides: TGTGCCAGCAGTGATGTTGGGGGGAGACAGCCCCAGCATTTT. Complete variable domain (other parts from reference TRBV2 and TRBJ1-5): EPEVTQTPSHQVTQMGQEVILRCVPISNHLYFYWYRQILGQKVEFLVSFYNNEISEKSEIFDDQFSVERPDGSNFTLKIRSTKLEDSAMYFCASSDVGGRQPQHFGDGTRLSIL.

A note on this clone: This same CDR3 is encoded by further DNA sequences in the sample. The chain joins TRBV28 to TRBJ1-2, with TRBD1 identical over 7 bases. The CDR3 is made up of 13 amino acids. J lost 2 bases, V lost 6 bases, and 3 bases had no gene match. Looked up from germline, CDR1 is MDHEN and CDR2 is SYDVKM. The CDR3 here is CASSLGQNYGYTF. The CDR3, as DNA: TGTGCCAGCAGCTTGGGACAGAACTATGGCTACACCTTC.

This chain links TRBV9 with TRBJ1-1; the match to TRBD1 covers 12 bases. V lost 0 bases and J lost 3; bases outside the gene matches: 6. Germline CDR1 is SGDLS and CDR2 is YYNGEE. The CDR3 runs to 17 residues. The CDR3 DNA follows: TGTGCCAGCAGCGTAGCGGGGACAGGGGGCTTGTACACTGAAGCTTTCTTT. Encoded protein: CASSVAGTGGLYTEAFF.

J is TRBJ2-7 and V is TRBV5-4; D is possibly TRBD2 (5 bases). This CDR3 spans 16 amino acids. The ends were cut back, 0 bases at V and 6 bases at J, with 19 bases in the middle. CDR1 is SGHNT and CDR2 is YYREEE in the germline V gene (reference sequence). CDR3 protein: CASSLAKGGSRVEQYF. The CDR3 region has the DNA TGTGCCAGCAGCTTGGCCAAAGGCGGGTCAAGGGTCGAGCAGTACTTC. Drawing the rest from reference TRBV5-4 and TRBJ2-7, the complete variable domain is ETGVTQSPTHLIKTRGQQVTLRCSSQSGHNTVSWYQQALGQGPQFIFQYYREEENGRGNFPPRFSGLQFPNYSSELNVNALELDDSALYLCASSLAKGGSRVEQYFGPGTRLTVT.

The chain recombines TRBV15 with TRBJ1-3; 8 positions agree with TRBD1. Germline CDR1 reads LNHNV; CDR2 reads YYDKDF (reference sequence). The V and J ends lost 5 bases and 2 bases, in that order; junction bases with no gene match: 2. This CDR3 is built from 14 residues. The CDR3 DNA follows: TGTGCCACCAGCCCGGACAGGGCTGGAAACACCATATATTTT. This gives the protein CATSPDRAGNTIYF.

The chain carries TRBV28 and TRBJ1-2, with 10 bases aligning to TRBD1. V dropped 9 bases and J dropped 8; count of bases not matched to a gene: 6. CDR1 is MDHEN and CDR2 is SYDVKM in the germline V gene. The CDR3 spans 12 residues. In DNA, the CDR3 is TGTGCCAGTCGACAGGGGGCGTCAGGCTACACCTTC. Amino acids: CASRQGASGYTF.

The chain carries TRBV10-2 and TRBJ1-2, with unresolved D. The CDR3 contains 14 residues. Trimming pared 6 bases from V and 3 bases from J, leaving 14 bases between. Germline CDR1 reads WSHSY; CDR2 reads SAAADI. The CDR3 bases are TGCGCCAGCAGCCTCCAGGCTCCACACTATGGCTACACCTTC. Its protein product is CASSLQAPHYGYTF.

CDR3 in amino acids: CASSEYSGPTEAFF. CDR3 bases: TGTGCCAGCAGTGAATACTCCGGACCCACTGAAGCTTTCTTT. The rearrangement links TRBV25-1 to TRBJ1-1, with D hard to call. The CDR3 is 14 amino acids. V was shortened by 0 bases and J by 4 bases, with 9 bases between the two germline ends. The germline gives CDR1 MGHDK, CDR2 SYGVNS.

This clone was seen a handful of times. This rearrangement joins TRBV18 to TRBJ1-5; D is ambiguous. Germline CDR1 is KGHSH and CDR2 is LQKENI. Trimming left V 3 bases short and J 3 bases short, with 12 bases between. This CDR3 spans 15 amino acids. As DNA, the CDR3 is TGTGCCAGCTCACCCAGCACACCGAACAATCAGCCCCAGCATTTT. Amino acids: CASSPSTPNNQPQHF. The full variable domain, rest sourced from reference TRBV18 and TRBJ1-5, is NAGVMQNPRHLVRRRGQEARLRCSPMKGHSHVYWYRQLPEEGLKFMVYLQKENIIDESGMPKERFSAEFPKEGPSILRIQQVVRGDSAAYFCASSPSTPNNQPQHFGDGTRLSIL.

J is TRBJ1-3 and V is TRBV5-1; a weak D match, TRBD1 (6 bases). V gave up 0 bases and J gave up 4 bases, with 14 bases separating them. CDR3 length: 16 residues. Germline assignment: CDR1 SGHRS and CDR2 YFSETQ. The CDR3 loop is CASSLGGGLRGNTIYF. The CDR3 DNA reads as TGCGCCAGCAGCTTGGGCGGGGGCCTGAGGGGAAACACCATATATTTT.

The chain combines TRBV19 with TRBJ1-2, with D tentatively TRBD1 (5 bases). In germline, CDR1 is LNHDA, CDR2 SQIVND (reference sequence). The CDR3 contains 14 residues. V lost 3 bases and J 3 bases, leaving 11 bases between the germline ends. CDR3: CASSILGRDYGYTF. The CDR3 DNA reads as TGTGCCAGTAGTATTCTCGGCAGGGACTATGGCTACACCTTC.